These 21 T cell receptor beta chains were sequenced from one sample in a study of blood T cells in healthy people across ages. Primed by a sample-barcoded 5' primer and a J-beta primer mix, a second PCR proceeded for roughly 7 to 11 cycles. TCRdb processed the 5' RACE reads anew with MiXCR; each CDR3 protein has one entry. This table holds around 2 million distinct CDR3 sequences, roughly two fifths found once. Input material: blood. Every receptor here comes from a human donor in good health.

The genes are TRBV20-1 and TRBJ2-1; possible D gene TRBD2, 6 bases. Germline V gene lookup returns CDR1 DFQATT and CDR2 SNEGSKA (reference sequence). CDR3 length: 17 amino acids. Trimming pared 8 bases from V and 0 bases from J, leaving 23 bases between. The CDR3 nucleotides are TGCAGTCCCCGGCGGGGCCAGGGCCAGATCTCCTACAATGAGCAGTTCTTC. Translated, it gives CSPRRGQGQISYNEQFF.

This clonotype was observed a handful of times. The chain is built from TRBV5-5 and TRBJ2-1; D uncertain. This CDR3 comprises 15 residues. Germline V gives CDR1 SGHKS, CDR2 YYEKEE (reference sequence). V lost 3 bases, J lost 7 bases, and 17 bases lay in between. The CDR3 sequence is CASSSYSGRGNEQFF. The CDR3, as DNA: TGTGCCAGCAGCTCCTATTCGGGTCGTGGGAATGAGCAGTTCTTC. The full variable domain, with the rest looked up from reference TRBV5-5 and TRBJ2-1, is DAGVTQSPTHLIKTRGQQVTLRCSPISGHKSVSWYQQVLGQGPQFIFQYYEKEERGRGNFPDRFSARQFPNYSSELNVNALLLGDSALYLCASSSYSGRGNEQFFGPGTRLTVL.

A few counts support this clonotype. An end of the junction does not agree with germline; a read error may underlie this. The chain couples TRBV6-5 to TRBJ2-7, with 7 bases matching TRBD1. The germline V gene encodes CDR1 MNHEY and CDR2 SVGAGI. There are 14 residues in the CDR3. CDR3 nucleotides: TGTACCAGCAGACGGACAGGACCTATTTTTGAGCAGTACTTC. It yields the protein CTSRRTGPIFEQYF.

The V and J genes are TRBV7-9 and TRBJ2-1; 8 positions agree with TRBD1. The CDR3 loop spans 14 amino acids. CDR1 and CDR2 from the germline V gene are SEHNR and FQNEAQ (reference sequence). V trimming: 5 bases; J trimming: 14 bases; junction bases outside the gene matches: 14. The CDR3, as DNA: TGTGCCAGCAGCCCAGGGACAGGTCCGGGGTCTGAGTTCTTC. It is translated as CASSPGTGPGSEFF. The whole variable domain, filled in from reference TRBV7-9 and TRBJ2-1, reads DTGVSQNPRHKITKRGQNVTFRCDPISEHNRLYWYRQTLGQGPEFLTYFQNEAQLEKSRLLSDRFSAERPKGSFSTLEIQRTEQGDSAMYLCASSPGTGPGSEFFGPGTRLTVL.

The rearrangement joins TRBV5-1 to TRBJ2-3; TRBD2 agrees at 15 bases. Looked up from germline, CDR1 is SGHRS and CDR2 is YFSETQ. Losses at the gene ends were 3 bases for V and 5 bases for J; bases not matched to a gene: 7. The CDR3 consists of 17 residues. The CDR3 coding sequence is TGCGCCAGCAGCTATGGACTAGCGGGGGGGCTGAAAGATACGCAGTATTTT. Amino acid sequence: CASSYGLAGGLKDTQYF.

CDR3 nucleotides: TGCGCCAGCAGCTTGGCCGTAGAAATGAACACTGAAGCTTTCTTT. Translation: CASSLAVEMNTEAFF. The genes are TRBV5-1 and TRBJ1-1; D not certain. The CDR3 has 15 residues. CDR1 SGHRS and CDR2 YFSETQ come from the germline V gene. Deletions cut 0 bases from V and 0 bases from J, with 9 bases between.

This clonotype showed up just a few times. The chain combines TRBV5-1 with TRBJ2-1; TRBD1 agrees at 9 bases. The CDR3 sequence is 16 residues long. The germline V gene encodes CDR1 SGHRS and CDR2 YFSETQ. The junction had 9 bases not matched to a gene; V was cut back by 4 bases and J by 4 bases. CDR3 in DNA: TGCGCCAGCAGCCATGGCAGGGACAGGGATTACAATGAGCAGTTCTTC. Its translation: CASSHGRDRDYNEQFF.

This clonotype showed up many times. This rearrangement joins TRBV6-2 or TRBV6-3 to TRBJ2-5; the D is unclear. Germline CDR1 MNHEY, CDR2 SVGEGT. This CDR3 contains 14 residues. V dropped 1 base and J dropped 1 base, with 7 bases sitting between them. For the CDR3, the DNA is TGTGCCAGCAGTTACTATGACGGCCAAGAGACCCAGTACTTC. Its protein is CASSYYDGQETQYF.

The CDR3: CSATLGGGESYEQYF. The CDR3 nucleotides are TGCAGTGCTACCCTCGGCGGGGGCGAATCCTACGAGCAGTACTTC. This rearrangement joins TRBV20-1 to TRBJ2-7, with a weak D call TRBD2 (7 bases). V lost 4 bases to trimming and J lost 1 base, with 17 bases between them. Per germline, CDR1 DFQATT and CDR2 SNEGSKA (reference sequence). The CDR3 sequence is 15 residues long.

The rearrangement joins TRBV6-5 to TRBJ2-1, with TRBD2 matching over 9 bases. The CDR3 contains 15 residues. J was trimmed by 13 bases and V by 6 bases; bases with no gene match: 16. In germline, CDR1 is MNHEY, CDR2 SVGAGI. The CDR3 sequence is CASRPSGTSSTDQFF. DNA of the CDR3: TGTGCCAGCAGACCATCCGGGACTAGCTCGACGGACCAGTTCTTC.

This clonotype was detected once. The CDR3 is CASSLKTVPAYEQYF. The DNA for the CDR3 is TGTGCCAGCAGCTTAAAGACAGTGCCGGCCTACGAGCAGTACTTC. The V and J genes are TRBV5-6 and TRBJ2-4; a weak D match, TRBD1 (5 bases). The end of the DNA fits TRBJ2-7 better, so the J call may be wrong. The CDR3 extends over 15 amino acids. CDR1 is SGHDT, CDR2 YYEEEE, per germline.

V gene TRBV24-1 combines with J gene TRBJ1-2, with no clear D. Germline lookup yields CDR1 KGHDR and CDR2 SFDVKD. V was cut by 3 bases and J by 10 bases, with 11 bases left in between. The CDR3 has 12 amino acids. The CDR3 here is CATSDHTHDYTF. The CDR3 DNA reads as TGTGCCACCAGTGATCATACCCATGACTACACCTTC.

This clonotype was detected only a few times. The genes are TRBV28 and TRBJ2-4; tentatively, D is TRBD2 (5 bases). The J call may be mistaken, given a closer DNA end match to TRBJ2-5. CDR1 MDHEN and CDR2 SYDVKM come from the germline V gene. CDR3 length: 14 residues. The CDR3 nucleotides read TGTGCCAGCAGTTTCCCCCGGGGACAAGAGACCCAGTACTTC. Protein sequence: CASSFPRGQETQYF.

The V gene is TRBV5-5, the J gene TRBJ2-7; D is unclear. Germline values: CDR1 SGHKS, CDR2 YYEKEE (reference sequence). There are 14 residues in the CDR3. Trimming shortened V by 2 bases and J by 3 bases, and 12 bases separated the two germline ends. The CDR3 loop is CASSFSPDLYEQYF. The DNA of the CDR3 is TGTGCCAGCAGCTTTAGCCCCGACCTCTACGAGCAGTACTTC.

The table lists this clonotype with many counts. This chain uses TRBV29-1 with TRBJ2-1, with 9 bases aligning to TRBD2. This CDR3 has 14 amino acids. The trim removed 4 bases at V and 7 bases at J, leaving 8 bases unmatched. Germline CDR1 is SQVTM and CDR2 is ANQGSEA. CDR3 nucleotides: TGCAGCGTTGGGCGGGGGGGCCTATTAAATGAGCAGTTCTTC. It translates to CSVGRGGLLNEQFF.

This clonotype was detected a few times. This rearrangement joins TRBV6-5 to TRBJ2-3, with D possibly called TRBD1 or TRBD2 (5 bases each). CDR1 and CDR2 (germline): MNHEY, SVGAGI. Between the trimmed V and J ends, which lost 4 bases and 3 bases, there was a span of 14 bases. The CDR3 loop spans 15 amino acids. CDR3 coding DNA: TGTGCCAGCAGTTCGGACGGGGCGGGTACAGATACGCAGTATTTT. Translated: CASSSDGAGTDTQYF.

The V call is TRBV27, the J call TRBJ2-1, with D tentatively TRBD1 or TRBD2 (6 bases each). The CDR3 sequence is 15 residues long. Germline CDR1 and CDR2: MNHEY and SMNVEV (reference sequence). V was pared by 4 bases and J by 4 bases, with 14 bases between. The CDR3: CASSYLGGWYNEQFF. The DNA for the CDR3 is TGTGCCAGCAGTTATTTGGGGGGCTGGTACAATGAGCAGTTCTTC.

This clonotype occurred a few times. V and J are TRBV9 and TRBJ2-1; D perhaps matches TRBD2 (6 bases). The CDR3 spans 15 residues. V was clipped by 4 bases and J by 5 bases, with 16 bases between them. The germline gives CDR1 SGDLS, CDR2 YYNGEE. This CDR3 reads CASSSDGGSDNEQFF. The CDR3 DNA reads TGTGCCAGCAGCTCCGACGGGGGAAGCGACAATGAGCAGTTCTTC.

The chain is built from TRBV19 and TRBJ2-3; the match to TRBD2 covers 7 bases. The CDR3 has 14 amino acids. In germline, CDR1 is LNHDA, CDR2 SQIVND (reference sequence). V dropped 7 bases and J dropped 1; count of bases not matched to a gene: 5. The CDR3 region has the DNA TGTGCCAGTAAGCGGGGTCTAGGCACAGATACGCAGTATTTT. Its translation is CASKRGLGTDTQYF.

The rearrangement joins TRBV11-2 to TRBJ2-4, with 8 bases fitting TRBD1. The CDR3 consists of 14 residues. Germline loops: CDR1 SGHAT, CDR2 FQNNGV. The trim removed 2 bases at V and 13 bases at J, leaving 10 bases unmatched. CDR3 loop: CASSLTPRDRSQYF. The CDR3 nucleotides are TGTGCCAGCAGCTTAACGCCCCGGGACAGGTCGCAGTACTTC.

This clonotype was seen a few times. Germline is not matched at one junction end, which may reflect a read error. The chain combines TRBV7-2 with TRBJ1-2; D is unresolved. In germline, CDR1 is SGHTA, CDR2 FQGNSA. The CDR3 is 10 residues long. The CDR3 is CAGRHDTYTF. Here the CDR3 DNA reads TGTGCCGGCAGGCACGACACCTACACCTTC.